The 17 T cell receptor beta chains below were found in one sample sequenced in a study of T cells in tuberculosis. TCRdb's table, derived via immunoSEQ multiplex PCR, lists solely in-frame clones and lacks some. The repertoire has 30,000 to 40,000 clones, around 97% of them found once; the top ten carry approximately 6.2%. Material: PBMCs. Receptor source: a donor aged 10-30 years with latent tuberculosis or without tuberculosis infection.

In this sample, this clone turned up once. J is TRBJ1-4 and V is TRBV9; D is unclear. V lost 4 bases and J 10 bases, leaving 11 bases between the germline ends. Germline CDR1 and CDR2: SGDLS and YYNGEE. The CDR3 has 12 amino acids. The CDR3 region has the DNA TGTGCCAGCAGCTTCGGAGTTGGAAAACTGTTTTTT. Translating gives CASSFGVGKLFF.

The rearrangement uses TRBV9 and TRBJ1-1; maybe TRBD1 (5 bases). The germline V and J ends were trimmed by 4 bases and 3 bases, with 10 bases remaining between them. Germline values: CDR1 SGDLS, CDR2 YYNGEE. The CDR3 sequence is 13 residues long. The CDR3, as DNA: TGTGCCAGCAGCCCCTGGGGGGACACTGAAGCTTTCTTT. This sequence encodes CASSPWGDTEAFF.

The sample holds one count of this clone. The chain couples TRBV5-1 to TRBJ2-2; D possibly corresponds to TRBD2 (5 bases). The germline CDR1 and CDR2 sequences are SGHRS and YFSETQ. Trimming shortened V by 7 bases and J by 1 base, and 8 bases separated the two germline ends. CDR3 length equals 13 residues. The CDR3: CASQRENTGELFF. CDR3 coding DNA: TGCGCCAGCCAACGGGAGAACACCGGGGAGCTGTTTTTT.

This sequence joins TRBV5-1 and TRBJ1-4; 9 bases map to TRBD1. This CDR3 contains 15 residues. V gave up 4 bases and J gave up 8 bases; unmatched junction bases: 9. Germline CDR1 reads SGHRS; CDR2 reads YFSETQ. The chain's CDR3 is CASSPADRGREKLFF. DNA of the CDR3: TGCGCCAGCAGCCCAGCAGACAGGGGGAGAGAAAAACTGTTTTTT.

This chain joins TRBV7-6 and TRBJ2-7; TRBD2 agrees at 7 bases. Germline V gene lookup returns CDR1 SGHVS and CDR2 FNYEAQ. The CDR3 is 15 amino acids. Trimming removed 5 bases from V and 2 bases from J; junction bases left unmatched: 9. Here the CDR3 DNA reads TGTGCCAGCAGCCCGGTCGTGGCGGGGGCCTACGAGCAGTACTTC. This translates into CASSPVVAGAYEQYF.

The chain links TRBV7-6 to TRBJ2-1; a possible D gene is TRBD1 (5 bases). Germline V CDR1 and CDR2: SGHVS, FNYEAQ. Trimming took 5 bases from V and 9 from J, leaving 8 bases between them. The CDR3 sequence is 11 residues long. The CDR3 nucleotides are TGTGCCAGCAGCCAGACAGTTGAGCAGTTCTTC. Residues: CASSQTVEQFF. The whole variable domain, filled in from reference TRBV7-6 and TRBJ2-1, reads GAGVSQSPRYKVTKRGQDVALRCDPISGHVSLYWYRQALGQGPEFLTYFNYEAQQDKSGLPNDRFSAERPEGSISTLTIQRTEQRDSAMYRCASSQTVEQFFGPGTRLTVL.

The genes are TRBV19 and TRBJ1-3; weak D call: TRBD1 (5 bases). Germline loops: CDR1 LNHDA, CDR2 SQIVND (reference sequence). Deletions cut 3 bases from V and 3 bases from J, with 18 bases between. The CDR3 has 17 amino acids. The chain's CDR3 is CASSIFPREGSGNTIYF. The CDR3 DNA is TGTGCCAGTAGTATCTTTCCCAGGGAAGGTAGTGGAAACACCATATATTTT.

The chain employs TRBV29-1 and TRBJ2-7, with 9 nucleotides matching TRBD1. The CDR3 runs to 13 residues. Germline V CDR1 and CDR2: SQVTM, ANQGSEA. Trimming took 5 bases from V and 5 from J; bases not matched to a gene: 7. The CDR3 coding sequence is TGCAGCGTTAGGCGGACAGGGGCCCACGAGCAGTACTTC. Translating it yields CSVRRTGAHEQYF.

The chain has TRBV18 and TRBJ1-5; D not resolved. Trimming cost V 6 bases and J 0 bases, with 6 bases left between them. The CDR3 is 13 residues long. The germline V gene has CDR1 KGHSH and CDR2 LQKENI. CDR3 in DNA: TGTGCCAGCTCGCACTATAGCAATCAGCCCCAGCATTTT. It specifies CASSHYSNQPQHF.

The CDR3 here is CASSLVAERSQPQHF. CDR3 nucleotide sequence: TGCGCCAGCAGCTTGGTCGCTGAAAGGAGTCAGCCCCAGCATTTT. The chain carries TRBV5-1 and TRBJ1-5; D uncertain. The CDR3 spans 15 residues. V was pared by 0 bases and J by 6 bases, with 13 bases between. Germline V CDR1 and CDR2: SGHRS, YFSETQ.

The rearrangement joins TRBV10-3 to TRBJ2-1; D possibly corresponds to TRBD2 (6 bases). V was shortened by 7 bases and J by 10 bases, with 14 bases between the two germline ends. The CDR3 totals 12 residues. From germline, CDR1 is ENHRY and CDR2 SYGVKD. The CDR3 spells CAIKFTGSEQFF. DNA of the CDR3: TGTGCCATCAAATTTACCGGGAGCGAGCAGTTCTTC.

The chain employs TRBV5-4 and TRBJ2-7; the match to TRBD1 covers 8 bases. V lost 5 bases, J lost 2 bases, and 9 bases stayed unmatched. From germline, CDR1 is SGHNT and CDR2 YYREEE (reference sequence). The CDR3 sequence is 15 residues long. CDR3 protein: CASSPGGAEAYEQYF. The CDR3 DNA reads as TGTGCCAGCAGTCCAGGGGGCGCTGAGGCCTACGAGCAGTACTTC.

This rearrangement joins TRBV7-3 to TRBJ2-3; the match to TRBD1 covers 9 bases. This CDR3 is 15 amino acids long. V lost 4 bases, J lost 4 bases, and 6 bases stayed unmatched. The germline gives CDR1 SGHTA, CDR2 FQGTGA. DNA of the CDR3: TGTGCCAGCAGCTCAACAGGGGGCGGCGCAGATACGCAGTATTTT. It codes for CASSSTGGGADTQYF.

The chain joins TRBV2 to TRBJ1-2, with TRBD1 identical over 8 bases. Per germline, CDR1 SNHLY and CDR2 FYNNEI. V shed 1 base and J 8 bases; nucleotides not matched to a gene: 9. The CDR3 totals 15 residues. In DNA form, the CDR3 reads TGTGCCAGCAGTGAAGGCCAGCAGGGGGCTCACGGCTACACCTTC. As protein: CASSEGQQGAHGYTF.

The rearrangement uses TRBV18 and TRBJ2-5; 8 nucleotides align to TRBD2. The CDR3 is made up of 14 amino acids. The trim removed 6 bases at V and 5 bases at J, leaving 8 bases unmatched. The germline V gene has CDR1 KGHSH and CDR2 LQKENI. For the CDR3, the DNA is TGTGCCAGCTCTCTAAGCGGGAGCGGGGAGACCCAGTACTTC. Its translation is CASSLSGSGETQYF.

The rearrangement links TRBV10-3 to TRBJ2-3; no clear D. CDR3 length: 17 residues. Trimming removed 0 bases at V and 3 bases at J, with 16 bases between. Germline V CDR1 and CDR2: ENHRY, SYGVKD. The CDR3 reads CAISESTGRIRTDTQYF. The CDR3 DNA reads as TGTGCCATCAGTGAGTCGACGGGTAGGATCAGAACAGATACGCAGTATTTT.

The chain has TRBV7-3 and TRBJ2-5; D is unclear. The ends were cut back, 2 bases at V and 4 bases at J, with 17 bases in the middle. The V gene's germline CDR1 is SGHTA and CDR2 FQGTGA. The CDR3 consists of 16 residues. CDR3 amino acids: CASSLYSGHEGETQYF. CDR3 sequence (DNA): TGTGCCAGCAGCTTATACAGTGGTCACGAAGGAGAGACCCAGTACTTC.